This T cell receptor (beta chain) is from a study of shared clonotypes between healthy human individuals. The V end was cut by 4 bases, the J end by 9 bases, with 10 bases between. Germline CDR1 is SEHNR and CDR2 is FQNEAQ (reference sequence). This CDR3 spans 12 amino acids. Sequencing was at deep level. Profiling relied on immunoSEQ multiplex PCR, and the TCRdb table lists in-frame clones only, not all of them. Of millions of clones in the sample, 85% to 95% were seen once. J is TRBJ2-1 and V is TRBV7-9, with unresolved D. The clonotype comes from a man aged 18 to 29 in good health. The sequenced sample was naive CD4+ T cells sorted from blood. Regarding subset: CD45RA+ positively selected. The CDR3, as DNA: TGTGCCAGCAGCTCGGATAACGGTGAGCAGTTCTTC. Its protein product is CASSSDNGEQFF. Complete variable domain (other parts from reference TRBV7-9 and TRBJ2-1): DTGVSQNPRHKITKRGQNVTFRCDPISEHNRLYWYRQTLGQGPEFLTYFQNEAQLEKSRLLSDRFSAERPKGSFSTLEIQRTEQGDSAMYLCASSSDNGEQFFGPGTRLTVL.